In its sample, the clone carrying this TCR beta chain was seen a few times. What it recognizes is unknown. The treatment denotes: approximately nine-day PBMC culture with coronavirus spike peptide pools or control peptides (ViraFEST assay). The dates of positive PCR tests extended from March through December 2020 and came before the US Alpha, Beta and Delta variants. Isolation of CD4+ T cells by negative selection took place after more than 9 days of culture. This specimen comes from a study of vaccination and CD4 T cells after COVID-19. Study summary: Six males and four females, two of them Hispanic, were enrolled as convalescents.

Sequenced with the Oncomine TCR Beta short-read assay was DNA taken from cultured CD4+ T cells. TCRdb redid the calling of the PCR reads with MiXCR, one entry per CDR3 protein. The profile shows almost 15,000 distinct CDR3 sequences, around 74% of them singletons. Germline CDR1 SGHTA, CDR2 FQGNSA. The CDR3 extends over 14 amino acids. The V end lost 2 bases, the J end lost 0 bases, and 8 bases lay between the germline ends. This receptor was taken from a human donor who had recovered from COVID-19. Material for sequencing was CD4+ T cells from blood, cultured in vitro. This chain connects TRBV7-2 to TRBJ2-7; tentative D call: TRBD2 (6 bases). This chain's CDR3 is CASSLLADSYEQYF. For the CDR3, the DNA is TGTGCCAGCAGCTTATTAGCGGACTCCTACGAGCAGTACTTC.